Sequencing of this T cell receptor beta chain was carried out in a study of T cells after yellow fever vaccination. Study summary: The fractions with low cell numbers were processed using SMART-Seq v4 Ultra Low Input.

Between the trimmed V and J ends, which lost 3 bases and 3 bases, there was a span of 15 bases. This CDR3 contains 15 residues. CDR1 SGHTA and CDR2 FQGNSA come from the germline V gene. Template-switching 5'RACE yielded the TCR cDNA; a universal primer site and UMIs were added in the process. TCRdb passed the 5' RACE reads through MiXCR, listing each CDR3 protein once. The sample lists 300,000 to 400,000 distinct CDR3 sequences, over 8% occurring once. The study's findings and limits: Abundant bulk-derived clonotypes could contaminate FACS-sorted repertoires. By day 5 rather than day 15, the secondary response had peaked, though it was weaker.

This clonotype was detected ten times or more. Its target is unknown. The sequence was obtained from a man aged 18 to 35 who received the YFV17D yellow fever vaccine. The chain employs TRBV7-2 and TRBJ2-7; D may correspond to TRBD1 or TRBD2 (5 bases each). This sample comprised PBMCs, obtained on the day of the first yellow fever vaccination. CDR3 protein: CASSLLWDPGYEQYF. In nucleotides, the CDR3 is TGTGCCAGCAGCTTGCTGTGGGACCCGGGCTACGAGCAGTACTTC.